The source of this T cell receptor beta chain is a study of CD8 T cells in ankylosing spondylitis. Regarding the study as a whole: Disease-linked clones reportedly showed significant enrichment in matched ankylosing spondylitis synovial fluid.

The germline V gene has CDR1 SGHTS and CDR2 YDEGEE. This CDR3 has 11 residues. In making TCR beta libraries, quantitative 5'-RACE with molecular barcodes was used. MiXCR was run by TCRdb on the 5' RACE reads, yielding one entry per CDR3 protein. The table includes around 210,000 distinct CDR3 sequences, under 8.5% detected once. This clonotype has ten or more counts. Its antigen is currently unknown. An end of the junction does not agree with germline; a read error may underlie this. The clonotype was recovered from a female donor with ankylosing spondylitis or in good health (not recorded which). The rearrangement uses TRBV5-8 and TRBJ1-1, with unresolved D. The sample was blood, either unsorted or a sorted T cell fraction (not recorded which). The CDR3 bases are TGTGCCAGCAGCTTCGATAAGGCTAGGCACTTT. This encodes CASSFDKARHF.